This TCR beta chain was captured by sequencing in a study of blood T cells in healthy people across ages. Study-wide background: Researchers report that template switching captured about one barcoded beta molecule per two T cells. Study results and caveats: Older age coincided with a roughly linear decline in TCR beta diversity per million T cells.

PCR was performed a second time for about 7 to 12 cycles using a sample-barcoded 5' primer and a J-beta primer mix. Using its own MiXCR run on the 5' RACE reads, TCRdb lists one record per CDR3 protein. This table has some 1.1 million distinct CDR3 sequences, around two fifths appearing once. Every donor contributed around 10 milliliters of peripheral blood by blood draw. The CDR3 spans 14 residues. V dropped 5 bases and J dropped 4; count of bases not matched to a gene: 4. As concerns this clonotype: What it recognizes is unknown.

The clonotype comes from a young man in good health. J is TRBJ1-2 and V is TRBV12-3 or TRBV12-4; the match to TRBD1 covers 10 bases. Sequenced sample: blood. CDR3 sequence reads: CASSDRTGGYGYTF. The CDR3 DNA is TGTGCCAGCAGTGACCGGACAGGGGGCTATGGCTACACCTTC.